This T cell receptor beta chain emerged from a study of cytomegalovirus exposure and HLA in healthy donors. Study as a whole: Falling in the Caucasian-associated ancestry cluster were roughly 80% of some 400 genotyped donors.

The PCR made use of 60 Vbeta and 13 Jbeta primers. TCRdb's table, derived via immunoSEQ multiplex PCR, lists solely in-frame clones and lacks some. The sample totals 55,000 to 75,000 clones; its top ten clones hold approximately 4.3%. Study-level points and caveats: One variant, a missense change in DCLRE1C, was linked in a later analysis to TCR beta V- and J-gene trimming.

About this clone: The antigen remains unidentified.

Germline-derived CDR1 and CDR2 are SGDLS and YYNGEE. After removal of 2 bases from V and 2 bases from J, the junction contained 4 bases not matched to a gene. This CDR3 has 14 residues. The donors, nominally healthy at sampling, likely had unrecorded immune exposures. The sample comprised PBMCs. The sequence derives from a male donor in good health and CMV-seronegative. The J gene is TRBJ2-7, the V gene TRBV9, with 7 bases lining up with TRBD2. DNA for the CDR3: TGTGCCAGCAGCGTTGGGCGGGGGACCTACGAGCAGTACTTC. Translating it yields CASSVGRGTYEQYF.